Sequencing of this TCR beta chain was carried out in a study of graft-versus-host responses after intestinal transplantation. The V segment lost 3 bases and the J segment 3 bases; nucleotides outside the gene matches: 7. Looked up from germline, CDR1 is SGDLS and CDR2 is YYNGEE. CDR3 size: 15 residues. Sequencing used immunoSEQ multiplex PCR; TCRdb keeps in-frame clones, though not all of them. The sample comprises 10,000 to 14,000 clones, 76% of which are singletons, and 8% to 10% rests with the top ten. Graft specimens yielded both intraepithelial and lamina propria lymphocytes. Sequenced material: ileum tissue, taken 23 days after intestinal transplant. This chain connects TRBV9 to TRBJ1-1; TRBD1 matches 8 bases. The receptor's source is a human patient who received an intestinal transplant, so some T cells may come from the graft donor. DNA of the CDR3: TGTGCCAGCAGCGCCGGGACAGGAAGGTACACTGAAGCTTTCTTT. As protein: CASSAGTGRYTEAFF.